This entry lists 20 T cell receptor beta chains sequenced from one sample in a study of identical twins. From the 5' RACE reads, TCRdb called clonotypes with MiXCR, one entry per CDR3 protein. Of some 100,000 distinct CDR3 sequences listed, about 5.6% are singletons. Material for sequencing was memory T cells sorted from blood. The receptors here all came from a woman in her fifties or sixties in good health.

For this clonotype: Just one base apart from a much larger clone, this may be a read error. V gene TRBV7-3 combines with J gene TRBJ2-5, with D possibly being TRBD2 (5 bases). The CDR3 is 13 amino acids. V dropped 5 bases and J dropped 4 bases, with 11 bases sitting between them. CDR1 is SGHTA and CDR2 is FQGTGA in the germline V gene. CDR3 in DNA: TGTGCCAGCAGCCGGACTGCCCTAGAGACCCAGTACTTC. Protein: CASSRTALETQYF.

This clonotype was counted many times. The chain couples TRBV19 to TRBJ2-1; D unclear. CDR3 length: 14 residues. Germline CDR1 is LNHDA and CDR2 is SQIVND (reference sequence). Trimming removed 4 bases from V and 1 base from J, with 8 bases in between. The CDR3 DNA reads TGTGCCAGTAGTAACACCGGTTCCTACAATGAGCAGTTCTTC. It is translated as CASSNTGSYNEQFF.

This clonotype came up many times. The chain has TRBV20-1 and TRBJ2-1, with 7 bases fitting TRBD2. The CDR3 loop spans 15 amino acids. With V trimmed by 0 bases and J by 3 bases, 5 bases remained unmatched. CDR1 and CDR2 from the germline V gene are DFQATT and SNEGSKA (reference sequence). CDR3: CSARDAGRVYNEQFF. In DNA, the CDR3 is TGCAGTGCTAGAGACGCGGGGAGGGTCTACAATGAGCAGTTCTTC.

This clonotype came up many times. J is TRBJ2-7 and V is TRBV29-1; D uncertain. The ends were cut back, 5 bases at V and 5 bases at J, with 16 bases in the middle. CDR1 SQVTM and CDR2 ANQGSEA come from the germline V gene. This CDR3 is 13 amino acids long. The CDR3, as DNA: TGCAGCGTTCACTTTTTGGGGTCCCACGAGCAGTACTTC. Translation: CSVHFLGSHEQYF.

There are many counts of this clonotype. This chain uses TRBV5-6 with TRBJ2-5, with D uncertain. The CDR3 has 15 residues. Trimming took off 0 bases at V and 4 bases at J, with 13 bases between the two ends. CDR1 and CDR2 (germline): SGHDT, YYEEEE. The chain's CDR3 is CASSLVGRSGETQYF. The CDR3 coding sequence is TGTGCCAGCAGCTTGGTAGGCAGGAGTGGAGAGACCCAGTACTTC.

This clonotype was observed many times. The chain couples TRBV28 to TRBJ1-1; D gene unclear. Trimming stripped 6 bases from V and 3 bases from J, with 5 bases between. The CDR3 runs 11 residues. Germline V gene sequence: CDR1 MDHEN, CDR2 SYDVKM. The DNA for the CDR3 is TGTGCCAGCAGGTCTGACACTGAAGCTTTCTTT. Its protein is CASRSDTEAFF.

At least ten counts were recorded for this clonotype. The chain uses TRBV12-3 or TRBV12-4 and TRBJ2-3; no firm D call. The ends were cut back, 6 bases at V and 6 bases at J, with 7 bases in the middle. CDR3 size: 11 residues. The chain's CDR3 is CASSATDTQYF. The DNA for the CDR3 is TGTGCCAGCAGCGCAACCGATACGCAGTATTTT.

The rearrangement uses TRBV5-6 and TRBJ2-1; TRBD2 might be the D (5 bases). The CDR3 length is 14 residues. The germline CDR1 and CDR2 sequences are SGHDT and YYEEEE. V lost 0 bases to trimming and J lost 8 bases, with 12 bases between them. The CDR3 DNA reads TGTGCCAGCAGCTTGGGACTACACCGCGATGAGCAGTTCTTC. The encoded protein is CASSLGLHRDEQFF.

Comments on this clonotype: A read error may account for a junction end that differs from germline. The chain carries TRBV7-7 and TRBJ2-5, with D possibly TRBD2 on 6 matching bases. There are 13 residues in the CDR3. CDR1 and CDR2 (germline): SSHAT, FNYEAQ (reference sequence). CDR3 sequence: CASSFKGGETQYF. The CDR3 DNA sequence: TGTGCTAGCAGCTTCAAAGGAGGGGAGACCCAGTACTTC.

This clonotype was seen repeatedly, ten times or more. The chain has TRBV5-1 and TRBJ1-2; a weak D match, TRBD1 (6 bases). The CDR3 loop spans 14 amino acids. V lost 0 bases and J lost 4, with 10 bases in between. CDR1 SGHRS and CDR2 YFSETQ come from the germline V gene. The DNA for the CDR3 is TGCGCCAGCAGCTTGGAAGGGGGAGGCTATGGCTACACCTTC. Amino acid sequence: CASSLEGGGYGYTF. Full variable domain (missing parts from reference TRBV5-1 and TRBJ1-2): KAGVTQTPRYLIKTRGQQVTLSCSPISGHRSVSWYQQTPGQGLQFLFEYFSETQRNKGNFPGRFSGRQFSNSRSEMNVSTLELGDSALYLCASSLEGGGYGYTFGSGTRLTVV.

This clonotype showed up many times. The chain uses TRBV3-1 and TRBJ1-2; 11 nucleotides agree with TRBD1. This CDR3 is 14 amino acids long. Per the germline V gene, CDR1 is LGHDT and CDR2 is YNNKEL (reference sequence). V was clipped by 4 bases and J by 8 bases; unmatched bases: 6. The DNA of the CDR3 is TGTGCCAGCAGCCCGTTAGGGACAGGGGGAGGCTACACCTTC. It specifies CASSPLGTGGGYTF.

V usage is TRBV30 and J usage is TRBJ2-7, with D possibly matching TRBD1 (6 bases). This CDR3 has 14 amino acids. Germline V gene sequence: CDR1 GTSNPN, CDR2 SVGIG (reference sequence). Trimming shortened V by 0 bases and J by 3 bases, and 12 bases separated the two germline ends. CDR3 in DNA: TGTGCCTGGAGTGTAGGGGGAGCTATCTACGAGCAGTACTTC. This sequence encodes CAWSVGGAIYEQYF.

V usage is TRBV2 and J usage is TRBJ2-3; D gene unclear. Trimming removed 3 bases at V and 4 bases at J, with 8 bases between. Germline V gene data show CDR1 as SNHLY and CDR2 as FYNNEI. CDR3 length equals 13 residues. The CDR3 sequence: CASSDTGPDTQYF. The DNA for the CDR3 is TGTGCCAGCAGTGACACTGGACCAGATACGCAGTATTTT.

This clonotype has ten or more counts. This chain connects TRBV12-3 or TRBV12-4 to TRBJ2-7, with D unresolved. V was cut by 3 bases and J by 2 bases, with 14 bases left in between. This CDR3 spans 15 amino acids. CDR3 DNA: TGTGCCAGCAGTTTTGTCCAGACCCTACCCTACGAGCAGTACTTC. Protein: CASSFVQTLPYEQYF.

The sample holds a few counts of this clonotype. The gene calls are TRBV18 and TRBJ1-6, with a weak D call TRBD1 (6 bases). The CDR3 is made up of 16 amino acids. With 3 bases removed from V and 10 bases from J, the gap between germline ends came to 19 bases. Per the germline V gene, CDR1 is KGHSH and CDR2 is LQKENI. The CDR3 nucleotides read TGTGCCAGCTCACCCTCGGGGCAGGGGAATGGATCACCCCTCCACTTT. Translated: CASSPSGQGNGSPLHF.

Comments on this clonotype: A read error is possible here, since a much larger clone lies one base away. The chain employs TRBV21-1 and TRBJ2-5. TRBV21-1 constitutes a pseudogene. This CDR3 comprises 16 residues. CDR3 in amino acids: CASSKGAPMYQETPYF. The CDR3 coding sequence is TGTGCCAGCAGCAAAGGGGCTCCAATGTACCAAGAGACCCCGTACTTC.

This clonotype showed up just a few times. This CDR3 is CASRKLLAGGLYEQFF. In DNA, the CDR3 is TGTGCCAGCAGGAAATTACTAGCGGGAGGGCTTTATGAGCAGTTCTTC. The chain recombines TRBV11-2 with TRBJ2-1, with 13 bases lining up with TRBD2. Germline loops: CDR1 SGHAT, CDR2 FQNNGV. V trimming: 6 bases; J trimming: 8 bases; junction bases outside the gene matches: 10. This CDR3 contains 16 residues.

A few counts support this clonotype. CDR3 bases: TGTGCCTGGACAAAACCGGGACGGAGAAATCAGCCCCAGCATTTT. Its translation: CAWTKPGRRNQPQHF. V gene TRBV30 combines with J gene TRBJ1-5; the D gene is possibly TRBD1 (5 bases). V lost 4 bases and J lost 4, with 17 bases in between. The CDR3 sequence is 15 residues long. Germline assignment: CDR1 GTSNPN and CDR2 SVGIG (reference sequence).

This clonotype was seen repeatedly, ten times or more. The chain has TRBV12-5 and TRBJ2-7, with TRBD1 as a possible D gene (5 bases). Trimming shortened V by 1 base and J by 0 bases, and 16 bases separated the two germline ends. The germline V gene encodes CDR1 LGHNT and CDR2 FRNRAP. There are 17 residues in the CDR3. The CDR3 sequence: CASGLAHGAGTSYEQYV. CDR3 DNA sequence: TGTGCTAGTGGTTTGGCACATGGGGCCGGCACCTCCTACGAGCAGTACGTC.

This clonotype was seen ten or more times. The V gene is TRBV12-3 or TRBV12-4, the J gene TRBJ2-3, with D hard to call. This CDR3 is 18 amino acids long. V was trimmed by 4 bases and J by 2 bases, leaving 22 bases between them. Here the CDR3 DNA reads TGTGCCAGCAGTTATTACCCCCGAGGCAGAGCAAACACAGATACGCAGTATTTT. This sequence encodes CASSYYPRGRANTDTQYF.